In this sample, the clone carrying this T cell receptor beta chain turned up many times. What it recognizes is unknown. Produced via immunoSEQ multiplex PCR; TCRdb's table is partial and in-frame only. The table records some 98,000 clones, roughly 83% of them present only once. The V gene lost 2 bases and the J gene lost 0 bases, with 5 bases spanning the gap. From germline, CDR1 is SEHNR and CDR2 FQNEAQ (reference sequence). This CDR3 contains 15 residues. This entry comes from a study of OX40 agonist ivuxolimab in advanced cancers. Points from the study as a whole: On average, a greater number of expanded clones characterised CD8+ T cells relative to CD4+.

The specimen comprised CD4+ or CD8+ T cells sorted from blood, sampled in a trial of the OX40 agonist ivuxolimab. This rearrangement joins TRBV7-9 to TRBJ1-6; the D is unclear. The receptor was isolated from an adult with an advanced solid tumor such as melanoma, head and neck, liver or kidney cancer. In DNA, the CDR3 is TGTGCCAGCAGCTTAAGCAGCTCCTATAATTCACCCCTCCACTTT. Translated, it gives CASSLSSSYNSPLHF.